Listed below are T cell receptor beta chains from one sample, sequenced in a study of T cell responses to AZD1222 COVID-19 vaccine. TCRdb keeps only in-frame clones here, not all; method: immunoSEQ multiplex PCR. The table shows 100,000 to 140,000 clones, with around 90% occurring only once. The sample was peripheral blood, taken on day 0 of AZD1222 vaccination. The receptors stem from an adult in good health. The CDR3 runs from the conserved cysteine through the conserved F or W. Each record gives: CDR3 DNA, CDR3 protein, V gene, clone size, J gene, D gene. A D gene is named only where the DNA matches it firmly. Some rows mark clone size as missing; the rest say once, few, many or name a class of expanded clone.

CDR3nt: TGTGCCAGCAGCTGGCTACTAGCGGGAGGGGACACAGATACGCAGTATTTT
CDR3aa: CASSWLLAGGDTDTQYF
v_gene: TRBV7-9
abundance: .
j_gene: TRBJ2-3
d_gene: TRBD2

CDR3nt: TGCGCCAGTTCGCGGGATCCGGGCACAGATACGCAGTATTTT
CDR3aa: CASSRDPGTDTQYF
v_gene: TRBV5-1
abundance: .
j_gene: TRBJ2-3
d_gene: .

CDR3nt: TGCGCCAGCAGCGTTGGCTCCGGGGGCCAGCCCCAGCATTTT
CDR3aa: CASSVGSGGQPQHF
v_gene: TRBV5-1
abundance: few
j_gene: TRBJ1-5
d_gene: .

CDR3nt: TGTGCCAGCTCACCACCGGCCACCAGATACGAGCAGTACTTC
CDR3aa: CASSPPATRYEQYF
v_gene: TRBV18
abundance: once
j_gene: TRBJ2-7
d_gene: .

CDR3nt: TGTGCCAGCAGTGGCGGTGGGGGGACGGGGCAGCCCCAGCATTTT
CDR3aa: CASSGGGGTGQPQHF
v_gene: TRBV28
abundance: .
j_gene: TRBJ1-5
d_gene: .

CDR3nt: TGTGCCAGCAGCCAACGACAAATGAGCTATGGCTACACCTTC
CDR3aa: CASSQRQMSYGYTF
v_gene: TRBV4-2
abundance: .
j_gene: TRBJ1-2
d_gene: .

CDR3nt: TGCGCCAGCAGCTTGAGTGGCGGGGCTAATTCACCCCTCCACTTT
CDR3aa: CASSLSGGANSPLHF
v_gene: TRBV5-1
abundance: once
j_gene: TRBJ1-6
d_gene: .

CDR3nt: TGTGCCAGCAGTCTGGCCAGGGATGGCTACACCTTC
CDR3aa: CASSLARDGYTF
v_gene: TRBV12-3/TRBV12-4
abundance: .
j_gene: TRBJ1-2
d_gene: .

CDR3nt: TGTGCCAGTAGTATAGAAGGTGTCCCCTACAATGAGCAGTTCTTC
CDR3aa: CASSIEGVPYNEQFF
v_gene: TRBV19
abundance: .
j_gene: TRBJ2-1
d_gene: .

CDR3nt: TGCGCCAGCAGCGGGACTAGCGGGACGTTCAATGAGCAGTTCTTC
CDR3aa: CASSGTSGTFNEQFF
v_gene: TRBV5-1
abundance: few
j_gene: TRBJ2-1
d_gene: TRBD2

CDR3nt: TGTGCCAGCAGTGCGTCGACAGGGGGGGAGGTGGCCAAAAACATTCAGTACTTC
CDR3aa: CASSASTGGEVAKNIQYF
v_gene: TRBV25-1
abundance: .
j_gene: TRBJ2-4
d_gene: TRBD1

CDR3nt: TGTGCCAGCAGCTTGGGCCAGGGGGCAGGGGAAAAACTGTTTTTT
CDR3aa: CASSLGQGAGEKLFF
v_gene: TRBV5-6
abundance: .
j_gene: TRBJ1-4
d_gene: TRBD1

CDR3nt: TGTGCCAGCAGCCAAGATTTCTTAGGGGTGAACACTGAAGCTTTCTTT
CDR3aa: CASSQDFLGVNTEAFF
v_gene: TRBV3-1/TRBV3-2
abundance: .
j_gene: TRBJ1-1
d_gene: .

CDR3nt: TGCGCCAGCAGCTGGGGGACAGGGAGGACCGGGGAGCTGTTTTTT
CDR3aa: CASSWGTGRTGELFF
v_gene: TRBV5-1
abundance: .
j_gene: TRBJ2-2
d_gene: TRBD1

CDR3nt: TGTGCCACCAGCAGAGCCCCGGGACAGGGCCTCGAGCAGTACTTC
CDR3aa: CATSRAPGQGLEQYF
v_gene: TRBV15
abundance: .
j_gene: TRBJ2-7
d_gene: TRBD1

CDR3nt: TGTGCCAGTATTTCCAAGCGGGAGGGCTCCTACAATGAGCAGTTCTTC
CDR3aa: CASISKREGSYNEQFF
v_gene: TRBV19
abundance: .
j_gene: TRBJ2-1
d_gene: TRBD2

CDR3nt: TGTGCCAGCAGCTTGGATGGAAACTTCGCTGGAAACACCATATATTTT
CDR3aa: CASSLDGNFAGNTIYF
v_gene: TRBV5-4
abundance: .
j_gene: TRBJ1-3
d_gene: .

CDR3nt: TGTGCCAGCAGCGCGATACCTGGCTCTGGAAACACCATATATTTT
CDR3aa: CASSAIPGSGNTIYF
v_gene: TRBV3-1/TRBV3-2
abundance: once
j_gene: TRBJ1-3
d_gene: .

CDR3nt: TGTGCCAGCAGCCAAGGACCGATTAATCAGCCCCAGCATTTT
CDR3aa: CASSQGPINQPQHF
v_gene: TRBV3-1/TRBV3-2
abundance: .
j_gene: TRBJ1-5
d_gene: .

CDR3nt: TGTGCCAGTAGTTCCGGGTGGGGACAGGGGGACAGCAATGAGCAGTTCTTC
CDR3aa: CASSSGWGQGDSNEQFF
v_gene: TRBV19
abundance: .
j_gene: TRBJ2-1
d_gene: TRBD1

CDR3nt: TGTGCCAGCGCGGGACTAGCGGGAGTCAGGGAGCTGTTTTTT
CDR3aa: CASAGLAGVRELFF
v_gene: TRBV6-5
abundance: medium-sized
j_gene: TRBJ2-2
d_gene: TRBD2

CDR3nt: TGTGCCAGCAGTTACTCATCTAGCGGAACCTACGAGCAGTACTTC
CDR3aa: CASSYSSSGTYEQYF
v_gene: TRBV6-2/TRBV6-3
abundance: .
j_gene: TRBJ2-7
d_gene: TRBD2

CDR3nt: TGTGCCAGCAGCTTCTCTGGAAACACCATATATTTT
CDR3aa: CASSFSGNTIYF
v_gene: TRBV7-2
abundance: .
j_gene: TRBJ1-3
d_gene: .

CDR3nt: TGTGCCAGCAGCTTACCAGGGAGTAACGAGCAGTACTTC
CDR3aa: CASSLPGSNEQYF
v_gene: TRBV7-2
abundance: .
j_gene: TRBJ2-7
d_gene: .

CDR3nt: TGTGCCAGCAGTTCGCCGGGACAGGGAAGGGCTAGCGGCTCCTACAATGAGCAGTTCTTC
CDR3aa: CASSSPGQGRASGSYNEQFF
v_gene: TRBV28
abundance: .
j_gene: TRBJ2-1
d_gene: TRBD1

CDR3nt: TGTGCCAGCAGCCTCCCCACAGGGGGCGTAGAGACCCAGTACTTC
CDR3aa: CASSLPTGGVETQYF
v_gene: TRBV7-2
abundance: .
j_gene: TRBJ2-5
d_gene: TRBD1

CDR3nt: TGTGCCATCAGTGAGGGGGACAGACCCACCGGGGAGCTGTTTTTT
CDR3aa: CAISEGDRPTGELFF
v_gene: TRBV10-3
abundance: once
j_gene: TRBJ2-2
d_gene: TRBD1

CDR3nt: TGTGCCAGCAGTCGGACTAGCGGGAGCTACAATGAGCAGTTCTTC
CDR3aa: CASSRTSGSYNEQFF
v_gene: TRBV5-4
abundance: .
j_gene: TRBJ2-1
d_gene: TRBD2

CDR3nt: TGTGCCAGCTCACTCATCCACGGTGGCACAGATACGCAGTATTTT
CDR3aa: CASSLIHGGTDTQYF
v_gene: TRBV18
abundance: .
j_gene: TRBJ2-3
d_gene: .

CDR3nt: TGTGCCAGCAGCCCTGGGCTAGCGGCGAACACCGGGGAGCTGTTTTTT
CDR3aa: CASSPGLAANTGELFF
v_gene: TRBV4-2
abundance: once
j_gene: TRBJ2-2
d_gene: TRBD2

CDR3nt: TGTGCCAGCAGCTACCTACCGGGACGATCGGAGAGTCAACCCCAGCATTTT
CDR3aa: CASSYLPGRSESQPQHF
v_gene: TRBV7-2
abundance: .
j_gene: TRBJ1-5
d_gene: .

CDR3nt: TGTGCCAGTACCCTCCGGGGCTCCTACAATGAGCAGTTCTTC
CDR3aa: CASTLRGSYNEQFF
v_gene: TRBV19
abundance: once
j_gene: TRBJ2-1
d_gene: .

CDR3nt: TGTGCCATCAGTGACGGACGGTCCAATCAGCCCCAGCATTTT
CDR3aa: CAISDGRSNQPQHF
v_gene: TRBV10-3
abundance: .
j_gene: TRBJ1-5
d_gene: .

CDR3nt: TGTGCCAGCTCACAGGCTATAGGCAATCAGCCCCAGCATTTT
CDR3aa: CASSQAIGNQPQHF
v_gene: TRBV18
abundance: .
j_gene: TRBJ1-5
d_gene: .

CDR3nt: TGTGCCAGCAGTGATCAAGCGGGAGGGCCTCGCGAGCAGTACTTC
CDR3aa: CASSDQAGGPREQYF
v_gene: TRBV6-1
abundance: .
j_gene: TRBJ2-7
d_gene: TRBD2

CDR3nt: TGTGCCAGTAGTATAGAAGGCAGCAAAAACATTCAGTACTTC
CDR3aa: CASSIEGSKNIQYF
v_gene: TRBV19
abundance: .
j_gene: TRBJ2-4
d_gene: .

CDR3nt: TGTGCCAGCAGTTTAGCCCCCGGGGCCCATGAGCAGTTCTTC
CDR3aa: CASSLAPGAHEQFF
v_gene: TRBV27
abundance: .
j_gene: TRBJ2-1
d_gene: .

CDR3nt: TGTGCCAGCAGCTCGGGACTAGCGGGAGGGGGGACAATTGATGAGCAGTTCTTC
CDR3aa: CASSSGLAGGGTIDEQFF
v_gene: TRBV5-4
abundance: .
j_gene: TRBJ2-1
d_gene: TRBD2

CDR3nt: TGCGCCAGCAGCTCGGTAGCGGGAGCTTCCGGGGAGCTGTTTTTT
CDR3aa: CASSSVAGASGELFF
v_gene: TRBV5-1
abundance: .
j_gene: TRBJ2-2
d_gene: TRBD2

CDR3nt: TGTGCCAGCCGACAGTCTCCTTATGGCTACACCTTC
CDR3aa: CASRQSPYGYTF
v_gene: TRBV2
abundance: .
j_gene: TRBJ1-2
d_gene: .

CDR3nt: TGTGCCAGCAGCCCCAGTACCGGGGAGCTGTTTTTT
CDR3aa: CASSPSTGELFF
v_gene: TRBV5-6
abundance: .
j_gene: TRBJ2-2
d_gene: .

CDR3nt: TGTGCCACCAGTGGCGGTCGGGCAACAGAGAACACCGGGGAGCTGTTTTTT
CDR3aa: CATSGGRATENTGELFF
v_gene: TRBV24-1
abundance: .
j_gene: TRBJ2-2
d_gene: .

CDR3nt: TGTGCCACCAGGGATACTGGGGGCGAAATTGACCAGCCCCAGCATTTT
CDR3aa: CATRDTGGEIDQPQHF
v_gene: TRBV24-1
abundance: .
j_gene: TRBJ1-5
d_gene: .

CDR3nt: TGTGCCAGCAGCTTAAGAGGGCTAGGAACGAACACTGAAGCTTTCTTT
CDR3aa: CASSLRGLGTNTEAFF
v_gene: TRBV7-3
abundance: .
j_gene: TRBJ1-1
d_gene: .

CDR3nt: TGTGCCAGCAGCCATGGGGGGGACATTCAGTACTTC
CDR3aa: CASSHGGDIQYF
v_gene: TRBV3-1/TRBV3-2
abundance: .
j_gene: TRBJ2-4
d_gene: TRBD2

CDR3nt: TGCAGTGCTAGTTCCCGGAGGGGAGAGACCCAGTACTTC
CDR3aa: CSASSRRGETQYF
v_gene: TRBV20-1
abundance: .
j_gene: TRBJ2-5
d_gene: .

CDR3nt: TGTGCCAGCAGCTTAATTGCGGGCCTGACCCCCAATGAGCAGTTCTTC
CDR3aa: CASSLIAGLTPNEQFF
v_gene: TRBV11-1
abundance: few
j_gene: TRBJ2-1
d_gene: .

CDR3nt: TGTGCCAGCAGCTTGGTAACCCCCGGGACTACCTACGAGCAGTACTTC
CDR3aa: CASSLVTPGTTYEQYF
v_gene: TRBV5-4
abundance: .
j_gene: TRBJ2-7
d_gene: TRBD2

CDR3nt: TGTGCCAGCAGCCCAGGGGGCTTACGGGAGACCCAGTACTTC
CDR3aa: CASSPGGLRETQYF
v_gene: TRBV7-3
abundance: once
j_gene: TRBJ2-5
d_gene: TRBD1

CDR3nt: TGTGCCAGCAGCCCCGGCTATTACAATGAGCAGTTCTTC
CDR3aa: CASSPGYYNEQFF
v_gene: TRBV21-1
abundance: .
j_gene: TRBJ2-1
d_gene: .